The 22 T cell receptor beta chains listed next were all sequenced from one sample in a study of cytotoxic CD8 clonotypes in ibrutinib-treated CLL. Libraries were prepared by immunoSEQ multiplex PCR; TCRdb keeps only in-frame clonotypes and omits some of them. The sample includes 130,000 to 150,000 clones, 75% to 85% seen only once; the top ten take around 13%. The sample in question was PBMCs, obtained after 12 months of ibrutinib treatment. The receptors originated from a human donor with chronic lymphocytic leukemia.

In its sample, this clone was seen a few times. The chain is built from TRBV14 and TRBJ2-1; 10 bases align to TRBD2. The CDR3 totals 16 residues. Germline loops: CDR1 SGHDN, CDR2 FVKESK. V shed 1 base, J shed 3 bases, and the junction held 3 bases outside the gene matches. CDR3 sequence (DNA): TGTGCCAGCAGCCAAGTAGCGGGAGGAATCTACAATGAGCAGTTCTTC. Its translation is CASSQVAGGIYNEQFF.

This rearrangement joins TRBV10-3 to TRBJ2-1; the D gene could be TRBD1 or TRBD2 (7 bases each). V lost 0 bases and J lost 8, with 23 bases in between. Germline CDR1 ENHRY, CDR2 SYGVKD. The CDR3 is 18 amino acids. This CDR3 reads CAISESTRGGGFEDEQFF. CDR3 bases: TGTGCCATCAGTGAGTCGACCCGGGGAGGGGGCTTTGAAGATGAGCAGTTCTTC.

The chain recombines TRBV6-1 with TRBJ2-2; TRBD2 aligns across 14 bases. The CDR3 spans 19 residues. Germline V gives CDR1 MNHNS, CDR2 SASEGT. J gave up 7 bases and V 4 bases, and 14 bases lay outside the gene matches. The CDR3, as DNA: TGTGCCAGCAGTGGAAGAGGGACTAGCGGGAGTTTTCCGGGCGGGGAGCTGTTTTTT. Amino acid sequence: CASSGRGTSGSFPGGELFF.

CDR3 DNA sequence: TGTGCCAGCAGTACTACTAGCGGGGTCTACAATGAGCAGTTCTTC. It encodes CASSTTSGVYNEQFF. The chain carries TRBV6-6 and TRBJ2-1; 10 bases match TRBD2. Germline-derived CDR1 and CDR2 are MNHNY and SVGAGI (reference sequence). There are 15 residues in the CDR3. The J segment lost 3 bases and the V segment lost 5 bases, leaving 4 bases of the junction unmatched.

The chain links TRBV10-3 to TRBJ2-5, with D hard to call. The germline V and J ends were trimmed by 3 bases and 0 bases, with 17 bases remaining between them. Germline values: CDR1 ENHRY, CDR2 SYGVKD. The CDR3 sequence is 17 residues long. The CDR3 sequence is CAISDSYSTRNQETQYF. The CDR3 coding sequence is TGTGCCATCAGTGACTCATACTCGACGAGAAACCAAGAGACCCAGTACTTC.

The chain couples TRBV5-4 to TRBJ2-7; 8 positions match TRBD2. CDR1 is SGHNT, CDR2 YYREEE, per germline (reference sequence). J lost 3 bases, V lost 2 bases, and 7 bases had no gene match. The CDR3 is made up of 15 amino acids. Written as DNA, the CDR3 is TGTGCCAGCAGCTTTAGCGGGGCTACCTTCTACGAGCAGTACTTC. It specifies CASSFSGATFYEQYF.

The chain links TRBV7-9 to TRBJ2-3; possibly TRBD1 or TRBD2 for D (6 bases each). The CDR3 spans 16 residues. Germline lookup yields CDR1 SEHNR and CDR2 FQNEAQ (reference sequence). V was clipped by 4 bases and J by 6 bases, with 20 bases between them. CDR3 nucleotide sequence: TGTGCCAGCAGCTACGGAAGGGGGGATTTTAGCGATACGCAGTATTTT. Translation gives CASSYGRGDFSDTQYF.

This chain connects TRBV9 to TRBJ1-1; 8 bases map to TRBD1. Germline trimming cut 2 bases from V and 6 bases from J; bases unmatched to any gene: 3. This CDR3 region has 13 residues. Germline V gives CDR1 SGDLS, CDR2 YYNGEE. CDR3 sequence reads: CASSVTGVAEAFF. The CDR3 coding sequence is TGTGCCAGCAGCGTGACAGGGGTGGCTGAAGCTTTCTTT.

On this clone: One end of the junction varies from germline; a read error may be responsible. The CDR3 nucleotides are TGCGCCAGCAGCCATACGACAGGGGTAGAGGCCCAGTACTTC. Protein sequence: CASSHTTGVEAQYF. V is TRBV4-3 and J is TRBJ2-5; TRBD1 matches 8 bases. In germline, CDR1 is LGHNA, CDR2 YSLEER. There are 14 residues in the CDR3.

The chain recombines TRBV5-1 with TRBJ2-3; D is unclear. The CDR3 sequence is 14 residues long. Germline values: CDR1 SGHRS, CDR2 YFSETQ. Between the trimmed V and J ends, which lost 4 bases and 0 bases, there was a span of 9 bases. CDR3 loop: CASSEGFSTDTQYF. CDR3 DNA: TGCGCCAGCAGCGAAGGGTTTAGCACAGATACGCAGTATTTT.

This clone was counted once. The chain joins TRBV15 to TRBJ2-5; D is possibly TRBD2 (5 bases). CDR3 length: 14 amino acids. V lost 5 bases, J lost 1 base, and 11 bases lay in between. Germline CDR1 and CDR2: LNHNV and YYDKDF (reference sequence). The CDR3 loop is CATSGSGSQETQYF. CDR3 sequence (DNA): TGTGCCACCAGCGGGAGTGGATCCCAAGAGACCCAGTACTTC.

The chain combines TRBV19 with TRBJ2-1; no reliable D call. This CDR3 comprises 14 residues. The germline CDR1 and CDR2 sequences are LNHDA and SQIVND (reference sequence). V lost 1 base and J lost 8, with 12 bases in between. Here the CDR3 DNA reads TGTGCCAGTAGTATAGGTCCGGGTAATTATGAGCAGTTCTTC. This sequence encodes CASSIGPGNYEQFF.

This chain joins TRBV5-5 and TRBJ1-4, with D perhaps matching TRBD1 (6 bases). The CDR3 totals 15 residues. The V gene's germline CDR1 is SGHKS and CDR2 YYEKEE (reference sequence). The V end was cut by 4 bases, the J end by 7 bases, with 17 bases between. The CDR3 is CASSPFTGRSEKLFF. The CDR3 DNA is TGTGCCAGCAGCCCCTTCACAGGGCGGAGTGAAAAACTGTTTTTT.

V and J are TRBV5-1 and TRBJ2-7; 9 nucleotides line up with TRBD2. The CDR3 loop spans 17 amino acids. V shed 0 bases and J 4 bases; nucleotides not matched to a gene: 11. Germline values: CDR1 SGHRS, CDR2 YFSETQ. CDR3 nucleotide sequence: TGCGCCAGCAGCTTGGCACCGAGTAGCGGGAGTTTGTACGAGCAGTACTTC. Its protein is CASSLAPSSGSLYEQYF.

The rearrangement uses TRBV18 and TRBJ2-7, with TRBD2 matching 14 bases. V gave up 3 bases and J gave up 6 bases; unmatched junction bases: 10. The germline CDR1 and CDR2 sequences are KGHSH and LQKENI. This CDR3 contains 17 residues. CDR3 residues: CASSPILGTSGRSEQYF. The CDR3 DNA follows: TGTGCCAGCTCACCCATCCTCGGGACTAGCGGGAGAAGCGAGCAGTACTTC.

The J gene is TRBJ1-2, the V gene TRBV4-2; maybe TRBD1 (6 bases). Germline CDR1 and CDR2: LGHNA and YNFKEQ. The CDR3 is 15 amino acids. Trimming stripped 0 bases from V and 3 bases from J, with 11 bases between. The CDR3 DNA follows: TGTGCCAGCAGCCAAGAATTGGGGGCGGACTATGGCTACACCTTC. It codes for CASSQELGADYGYTF.

This chain joins TRBV15 and TRBJ1-2; D ambiguous. Germline V lookup: CDR1 LNHNV, CDR2 YYDKDF (reference sequence). Trimming removed 0 bases at V and 7 bases at J, with 9 bases between. The CDR3 is made up of 13 amino acids. The DNA of the CDR3 is TGTGCCACCAGCAGAGATCTACGCGTTGGCTACACCTTC. The encoded protein is CATSRDLRVGYTF.

V and J are TRBV21-1 and TRBJ2-7; the DNA was not compared with TRBD2, the D call given in the table. TRBV21-1 is termed a pseudogene. CDR3 size: 17 residues. In DNA form, the CDR3 reads TGTGCCAGCAGCTCACCCCAAAGCCCGGGAGGGCCCTACGAGCAGTACTTC. Its translation: CASSSPQSPGGPYEQYF.

The chain recombines TRBV6-5 with TRBJ1-4, with D unclear. Germline CDR1 MNHEY, CDR2 SVGAGI. V was cut by 6 bases and J by 6 bases, with 14 bases left in between. This CDR3 comprises 14 residues. The CDR3 protein is CASSPPGSYEKLFF. Here the CDR3 DNA reads TGTGCCAGCAGCCCCCCCGGGTCTTATGAAAAACTGTTTTTT.

The chain links TRBV7-2 to TRBJ2-7; D is ambiguous. Germline CDR1 is SGHTA and CDR2 is FQGNSA. The V and J ends lost 5 bases and 0 bases respectively, with 2 bases between them. The CDR3 is made up of 11 amino acids. In nucleotides, the CDR3 is TGTGCCAGCAGCCTCTCCTACGAGCAGTACTTC. Protein: CASSLSYEQYF.

The J gene is TRBJ2-1, the V gene TRBV9; D remains unclear. CDR3 length equals 15 residues. Germline V lookup: CDR1 SGDLS, CDR2 YYNGEE. Trimming took off 0 bases at V and 0 bases at J, with 7 bases between the two ends. CDR3 residues: CASSVAAVSYNEQFF. DNA for the CDR3: TGTGCCAGCAGCGTAGCGGCGGTCTCCTACAATGAGCAGTTCTTC.

The V gene is TRBV7-6, the J gene TRBJ2-1; unclear D gene. CDR1 SGHVS and CDR2 FNYEAQ come from the germline V gene. There are 15 residues in the CDR3. Trimming stripped 5 bases from V and 0 bases from J, with 11 bases between. The DNA for the CDR3 is TGTGCCAGCAGCAGCCGACTCACCTCCTACAATGAGCAGTTCTTC. Its translation is CASSSRLTSYNEQFF.